This T cell receptor (beta chain) stems from a study of T cells in localized non-small cell lung cancer. Comments on this clone: Its antigen is not known.

J gave up 1 base and V 4 bases, and 9 bases lay outside the gene matches. The V gene's germline CDR1 is SGHVS and CDR2 FQNEAQ. CDR3 length: 17 amino acids. Assay used: immunoSEQ multiplex PCR; TCRdb lists only in-frame clones, some missing. This sample yields more than 20,000 clones, of which roughly 80% are seen a single time; roughly 4.8% belongs to the top ten. General study points: Appearance in adjacent lung was seen for a median approximately 60 of the top 100 tumor clones. Sequencing, confined to only one tumor region, leaves heterogeneity possible. Higher blood T cell density tracked longer overall survival. Uninvolved adjacent lung had more T cell clonality than any other tissue, topping tumor.

The chain recombines TRBV7-8 with TRBJ1-4; TRBD1 matches 7 bases. The sequence was obtained from a man aged 35-69 years with stage II lung adenocarcinoma. The sample was PBMCs, taken before any cancer treatment. The CDR3: CASSSHGGTETNEKLFF. As DNA, the CDR3 is TGTGCCAGCAGCTCACATGGAGGGACAGAAACTAATGAAAAACTGTTTTTT.